A selection of T cell receptor beta chains follows, all from one sample in a study of shared clonotypes between healthy human individuals. The assay was immunoSEQ multiplex PCR, and TCRdb's table has in-frame clones only and misses some. The sample holds some 2 million clones, roughly 95% seen once. Sample: naive CD8+ T cells sorted from blood. These receptors were taken from a man between 18 and 35 years old in good health. CDR3s include the opening cysteine and the closing phenylalanine or tryptophan. The D gene is left open where the match is weak. Clone sizes are given selectively: once, few, many, or a class where the clone is expanded.

D: -; J: TRBJ2-7; V: TRBV2; size: -; CDR3: CASSESVSPYEQYF; DNA: TGTGCCAGCAGTGAAAGCGTCAGCCCCTACGAGCAGTACTTC
D: TRBD1; J: TRBJ1-1; V: TRBV6-5; size: -; CDR3: CASSPTGDTEAFF; DNA: TGTGCCAGCAGTCCTACAGGGGATACTGAAGCTTTCTTT
D: TRBD1; J: TRBJ2-7; V: TRBV11-2; size: once; CDR3: CASSTRTGGHEQYF; DNA: TGTGCCAGCAGCACCAGGACAGGGGGCCACGAGCAGTACTTC
D: -; J: TRBJ2-2; V: TRBV11-2; size: -; CDR3: CASSLDPPGSLNTGELFF; DNA: TGTGCCAGCAGCTTAGATCCTCCAGGGAGCCTAAACACCGGGGAGCTGTTTTTT
D: TRBD1; J: TRBJ1-2; V: TRBV30; size: -; CDR3: CAWGGTGATGGFYGYTF; DNA: TGTGCCTGGGGTGGGACGGGCGCGACAGGGGGGTTCTATGGCTACACCTTC
D: TRBD2; J: TRBJ2-1; V: TRBV10-3; size: -; CDR3: CAISESIAGGVYNEQFF; DNA: TGTGCCATCAGTGAGTCGATAGCGGGAGGGGTATACAATGAGCAGTTCTTC
D: TRBD1; J: TRBJ2-7; V: TRBV2; size: -; CDR3: CASSAGGISYEQYF; DNA: TGTGCCAGCAGTGCAGGGGGTATCTCCTACGAGCAGTACTTC
D: -; J: TRBJ2-7; V: TRBV28; size: -; CDR3: CASSLGGGHYEQYF; DNA: TGTGCCAGCAGTTTAGGAGGGGGTCACTACGAGCAGTACTTC
D: -; J: TRBJ1-1; V: TRBV4-1; size: -; CDR3: CASSQGRIMNTEAFF; DNA: TGCGCCAGCAGCCAGGGGCGTATCATGAACACTGAAGCTTTCTTT
D: -; J: TRBJ2-3; V: TRBV28; size: -; CDR3: CASSLVPLPDTDTQYF; DNA: TGTGCCAGCAGTTTGGTCCCACTTCCCGACACAGATACGCAGTATTTT
D: -; J: TRBJ1-2; V: TRBV4-2; size: -; CDR3: CASSQDKGGLGGYTF; DNA: TGTGCCAGCAGCCAAGATAAAGGGGGTTTAGGTGGCTACACCTTC
D: TRBD2; J: TRBJ2-1; V: TRBV6-5; size: -; CDR3: CASSWTSGSYNEQFF; DNA: TGTGCCAGCAGTTGGACTAGCGGGTCCTACAATGAGCAGTTCTTC
D: -; J: TRBJ1-3; V: TRBV4-1; size: -; CDR3: CASSQDIGAGNTIYF; DNA: TGCGCCAGCAGCCAAGATATCGGGGCCGGAAACACCATATATTTT
D: -; J: TRBJ1-2; V: TRBV5-4; size: once; CDR3: CASSLMGAAYGYTF; DNA: TGTGCCAGCAGCTTGATGGGGGCAGCCTATGGCTACACCTTC
D: TRBD1; J: TRBJ2-7; V: TRBV13; size: -; CDR3: CASSFGQGREQYF; DNA: TGTGCCAGCAGCTTTGGACAGGGACGCGAGCAGTACTTC
D: -; J: TRBJ2-7; V: TRBV13; size: -; CDR3: CASSLPAYLDYEQYF; DNA: TGTGCCAGCAGCCTACCCGCCTATCTTGATTACGAGCAGTACTTC
D: TRBD1; J: TRBJ2-7; V: TRBV5-6; size: -; CDR3: CASSADGTGGAYEQYF; DNA: TGTGCCAGCAGCGCGGACGGGACAGGGGGTGCCTACGAGCAGTACTTC
D: -; J: TRBJ2-2; V: TRBV13; size: -; CDR3: CASSLGGHLNTGELFF; DNA: TGTGCCAGCAGCTTAGGGGGACATCTTAACACCGGGGAGCTGTTTTTT
D: -; J: TRBJ2-2; V: TRBV4-1; size: once; CDR3: CASSPRVTSIPGELFF; DNA: TGCGCCAGCAGCCCTCGGGTCACTAGCATACCCGGGGAGCTGTTTTTT
D: -; J: TRBJ1-1; V: TRBV7-9; size: -; CDR3: CASSDRTVEAFF; DNA: TGTGCCAGCAGCGATCGGACAGTTGAAGCTTTCTTT
D: TRBD1; J: TRBJ2-5; V: TRBV6-5; size: once; CDR3: CASSYSGTGRETQYF; DNA: TGTGCCAGCAGTTACTCGGGGACAGGGCGGGAGACCCAGTACTTC
D: TRBD2; J: TRBJ2-5; V: TRBV11-2; size: -; CDR3: CASSLDPLAGVGTQETQYF; DNA: TGTGCCAGCAGCTTAGATCCCCTAGCGGGAGTGGGGACTCAAGAGACCCAGTACTTC
D: -; J: TRBJ2-1; V: TRBV7-9; size: -; CDR3: CASSEVSPYNEQFF; DNA: TGTGCCAGCAGCGAGGTGAGTCCCTACAATGAGCAGTTCTTC
D: -; J: TRBJ2-7; V: TRBV15; size: -; CDR3: CATSPGTGTYEQYF; DNA: TGTGCCACCAGCCCCGGGACGGGAACCTACGAGCAGTACTTC
D: -; J: TRBJ2-1; V: TRBV5-1; size: -; CDR3: CASYRAGSNEQFF; DNA: TGCGCCAGCTATAGGGCGGGAAGTAACGAGCAGTTCTTC
D: -; J: TRBJ1-1; V: TRBV11-1; size: -; CDR3: CASSSLGGIPTEAFF; DNA: TGTGCCAGCAGCTCCCTCGGGGGGATCCCCACTGAAGCTTTCTTT
D: TRBD1; J: TRBJ1-5; V: TRBV30; size: -; CDR3: CAWSFSPGQGDQPQHF; DNA: TGTGCCTGGAGTTTCTCTCCGGGACAGGGAGATCAGCCCCAGCATTTT
D: TRBD2; J: TRBJ2-3; V: TRBV27; size: -; CDR3: CASSFRGGALDTQYF; DNA: TGTGCCAGCAGTTTTCGCGGGGGGGCCTTAGATACGCAGTATTTT
D: -; J: TRBJ1-6; V: TRBV4-1; size: -; CDR3: CASSQAERGTYNSPLHF; DNA: TGCGCCAGCAGCCAGGCCGAGAGGGGAACCTATAATTCACCCCTCCACTTT
D: -; J: TRBJ1-5; V: TRBV11-2; size: -; CDR3: CASSLEGFGQPQHF; DNA: TGTGCCAGCAGCTTAGAGGGATTCGGACAGCCCCAGCATTTT
D: TRBD1; J: TRBJ2-3; V: TRBV28; size: -; CDR3: CASSRGQGLADTQYF; DNA: TGTGCCAGCAGCCGAGGACAGGGTTTGGCAGATACGCAGTATTTT
D: -; J: TRBJ2-7; V: TRBV27; size: -; CDR3: CASSLSIELGEQYF; DNA: TGTGCCAGCAGTTTATCGATTGAGCTAGGCGAGCAGTACTTC
D: TRBD2; J: TRBJ2-1; V: TRBV19; size: -; CDR3: CASSLRAGGTYNEQFF; DNA: TGTGCCAGTAGCCTGAGGGCGGGGGGGACCTACAATGAGCAGTTCTTC
D: -; J: TRBJ1-3; V: TRBV4-1; size: -; CDR3: CASSQVGPGRNIGNTIYF; DNA: TGCGCCAGCAGCCAAGTGGGGCCGGGACGGAATATTGGAAACACCATATATTTT
D: -; J: TRBJ2-7; V: TRBV4-3; size: -; CDR3: CASSQDWIGGYEQYF; DNA: TGCGCCAGCAGCCAAGATTGGATAGGGGGCTACGAGCAGTACTTC
D: -; J: TRBJ1-3; V: TRBV4-1; size: -; CDR3: CASSQDFRGNTIYF; DNA: TGCGCCAGCAGCCAAGACTTCCGGGGAAACACCATATATTTT
D: -; J: TRBJ2-2; V: TRBV7-8; size: -; CDR3: CASSAHMDTGELFF; DNA: TGTGCCAGCAGTGCGCATATGGACACCGGGGAGCTGTTTTTT
D: -; J: TRBJ2-7; V: TRBV6-6; size: -; CDR3: CASSYSQGSEQYF; DNA: TGTGCCAGCAGTTACTCTCAGGGTAGCGAGCAGTACTTC
D: -; J: TRBJ2-7; V: TRBV5-8; size: -; CDR3: CASSRYQGTEQYF; DNA: TGTGCCAGCAGCCGCTACCAGGGAACCGAGCAGTACTTC
D: TRBD1; J: TRBJ2-1; V: TRBV6-6; size: -; CDR3: CASLRDRAYNEQFF; DNA: TGTGCCAGCCTTCGAGACAGGGCTTACAATGAGCAGTTCTTC
D: TRBD1; J: TRBJ1-2; V: TRBV19; size: -; CDR3: CASSLGQGAGYGYTF; DNA: TGTGCCAGTAGTCTGGGACAGGGGGCTGGGTATGGCTACACCTTC
D: -; J: TRBJ2-7; V: TRBV4-1; size: -; CDR3: CASSHMWGLSSYEQYF; DNA: TGCGCCAGCAGCCACATGTGGGGACTTAGCTCCTACGAGCAGTACTTC
D: -; J: TRBJ2-2; V: TRBV30; size: once; CDR3: CAWELRQGFTGELFF; DNA: TGTGCCTGGGAGCTACGCCAGGGGTTCACCGGGGAGCTGTTTTTT
D: TRBD2; J: TRBJ2-1; V: TRBV7-8; size: -; CDR3: CASKAGGRNNEQFF; DNA: TGTGCCAGCAAAGCGGGGGGGCGTAACAATGAGCAGTTCTTC
D: -; J: TRBJ2-1; V: TRBV5-6; size: -; CDR3: CASSLGGAPYNEQFF; DNA: TGTGCCAGCAGCTTGGGAGGGGCCCCCTACAATGAGCAGTTCTTC
D: TRBD1; J: TRBJ2-7; V: TRBV6-5; size: -; CDR3: CASAEGAPYEQYF; DNA: TGTGCCAGCGCCGAGGGGGCCCCCTACGAGCAGTACTTC
D: TRBD1; J: TRBJ1-2; V: TRBV2; size: -; CDR3: CASNRGDYGYTF; DNA: TGTGCCAGCAACAGGGGCGACTATGGCTACACCTTC
D: -; J: TRBJ2-7; V: TRBV11-2; size: -; CDR3: CASSFGTATGYEQYF; DNA: TGTGCCAGCAGCTTTGGGACGGCAACCGGGTACGAGCAGTACTTC